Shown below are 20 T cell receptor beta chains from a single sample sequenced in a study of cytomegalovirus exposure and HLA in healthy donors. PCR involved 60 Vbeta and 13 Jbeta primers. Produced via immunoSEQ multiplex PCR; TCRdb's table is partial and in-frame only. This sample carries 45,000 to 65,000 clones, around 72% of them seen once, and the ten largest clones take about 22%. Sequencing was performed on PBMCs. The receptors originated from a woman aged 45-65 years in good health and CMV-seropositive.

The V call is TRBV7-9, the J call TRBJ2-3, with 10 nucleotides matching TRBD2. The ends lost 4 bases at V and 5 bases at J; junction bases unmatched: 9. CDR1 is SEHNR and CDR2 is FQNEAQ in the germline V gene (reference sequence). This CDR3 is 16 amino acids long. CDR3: CASSSALAGVRDTQYF. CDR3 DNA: TGTGCCAGCAGCTCCGCCCTAGCGGGAGTAAGAGATACGCAGTATTTT.

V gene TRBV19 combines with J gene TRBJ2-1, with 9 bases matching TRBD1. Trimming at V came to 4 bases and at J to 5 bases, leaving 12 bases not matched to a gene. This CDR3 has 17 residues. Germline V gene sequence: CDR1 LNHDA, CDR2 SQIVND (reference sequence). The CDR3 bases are TGTGCCAGTAGTAAGGCGGGACAGGGCCGGGGTAACAATGAGCAGTTCTTC. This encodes CASSKAGQGRGNNEQFF.

CDR3 amino acids: CASSQEGLGEQFF. The CDR3 DNA reads as TGCGCCAGCAGCCAAGAAGGCCTCGGGGAGCAGTTCTTC. V usage is TRBV4-1 and J usage is TRBJ2-1; unclear D gene. Per germline, CDR1 MGHRA and CDR2 YSYEKL. The CDR3 is 13 residues long. V was clipped by 0 bases and J by 10 bases, with 10 bases between them.

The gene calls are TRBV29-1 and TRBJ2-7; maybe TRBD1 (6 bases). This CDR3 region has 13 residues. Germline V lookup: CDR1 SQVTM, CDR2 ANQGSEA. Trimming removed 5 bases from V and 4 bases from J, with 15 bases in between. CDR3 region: CSVSGQLIYEQYF. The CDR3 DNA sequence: TGCAGCGTTAGTGGACAGCTAATTTACGAGCAGTACTTC.

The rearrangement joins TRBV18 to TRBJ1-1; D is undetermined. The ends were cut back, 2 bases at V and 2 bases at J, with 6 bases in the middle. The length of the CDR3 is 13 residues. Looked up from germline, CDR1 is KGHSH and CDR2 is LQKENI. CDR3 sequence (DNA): TGTGCCAGCTCACCATATCTAAACACTGAAGCTTTCTTT. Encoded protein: CASSPYLNTEAFF.

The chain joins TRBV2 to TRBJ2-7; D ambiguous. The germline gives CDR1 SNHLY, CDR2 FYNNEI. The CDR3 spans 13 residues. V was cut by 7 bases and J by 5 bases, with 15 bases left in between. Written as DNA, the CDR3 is TGTGCCAGCAAAGGTCCCAGGTTAGACGAGCAGTACTTC. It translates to CASKGPRLDEQYF.

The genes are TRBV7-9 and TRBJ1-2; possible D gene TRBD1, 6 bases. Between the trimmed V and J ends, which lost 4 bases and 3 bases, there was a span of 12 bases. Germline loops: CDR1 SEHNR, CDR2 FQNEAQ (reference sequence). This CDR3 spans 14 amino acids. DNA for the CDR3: TGTGCCAGCAGCTCACCGAAGGGGGACTATGGCTACACCTTC. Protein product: CASSSPKGDYGYTF.

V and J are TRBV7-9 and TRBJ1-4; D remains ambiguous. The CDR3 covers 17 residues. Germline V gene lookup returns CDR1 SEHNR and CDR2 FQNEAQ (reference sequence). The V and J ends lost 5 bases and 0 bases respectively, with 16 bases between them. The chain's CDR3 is CASSAKGGIATNEKLFF. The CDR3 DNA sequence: TGTGCCAGCAGCGCGAAGGGAGGAATTGCAACTAATGAAAAACTGTTTTTT.

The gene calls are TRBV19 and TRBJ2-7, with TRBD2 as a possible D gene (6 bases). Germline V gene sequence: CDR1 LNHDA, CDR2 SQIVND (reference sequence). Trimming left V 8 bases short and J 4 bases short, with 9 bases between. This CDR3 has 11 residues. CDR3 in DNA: TGTGCCAGTGGAGGGTATTACGAGCAGTACTTC. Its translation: CASGGYYEQYF.

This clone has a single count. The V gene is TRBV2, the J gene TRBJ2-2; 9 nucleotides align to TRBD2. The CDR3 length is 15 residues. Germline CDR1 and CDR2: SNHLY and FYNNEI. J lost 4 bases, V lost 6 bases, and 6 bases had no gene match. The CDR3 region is CASSIETSGTGELFF. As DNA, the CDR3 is TGTGCCAGCAGCATCGAGACTAGCGGCACCGGGGAGCTGTTTTTT.

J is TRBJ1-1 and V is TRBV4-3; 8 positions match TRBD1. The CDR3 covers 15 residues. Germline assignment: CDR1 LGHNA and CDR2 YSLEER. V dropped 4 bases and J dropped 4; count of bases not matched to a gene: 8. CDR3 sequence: CASSLDQGARTEAFF. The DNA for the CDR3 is TGCGCCAGCAGCCTCGATCAGGGGGCGCGCACTGAAGCTTTCTTT.

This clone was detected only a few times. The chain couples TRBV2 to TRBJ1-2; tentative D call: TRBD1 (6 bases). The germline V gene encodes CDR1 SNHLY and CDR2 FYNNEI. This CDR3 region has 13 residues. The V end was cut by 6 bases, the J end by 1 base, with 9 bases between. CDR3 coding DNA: TGTGCCAGCAGCGCGGACAGTAACTATGGCTACACCTTC. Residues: CASSADSNYGYTF.

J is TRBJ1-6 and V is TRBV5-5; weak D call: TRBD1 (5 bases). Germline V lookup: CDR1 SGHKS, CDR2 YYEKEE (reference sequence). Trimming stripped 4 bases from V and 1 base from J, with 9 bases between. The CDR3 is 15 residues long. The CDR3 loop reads CASSMDTSYNSPLHF. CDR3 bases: TGTGCCAGCAGCATGGACACGTCCTATAATTCACCCCTCCACTTT.

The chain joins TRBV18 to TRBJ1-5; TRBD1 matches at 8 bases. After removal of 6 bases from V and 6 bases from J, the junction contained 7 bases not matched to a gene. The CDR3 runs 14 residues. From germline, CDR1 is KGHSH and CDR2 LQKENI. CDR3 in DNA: TGTGCCAGCTCCCAATCCGGACAGGGTCAGCCCCAGCATTTT. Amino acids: CASSQSGQGQPQHF.

CDR3 loop: CASSGGEGDGEGNTEAFF. The CDR3 DNA is TGTGCCAGCAGTGGGGGGGAGGGAGACGGGGAGGGGAACACTGAAGCTTTCTTT. The V and J genes are TRBV9 and TRBJ1-1, with D possibly TRBD1 on 5 matching bases. CDR1 and CDR2 from the germline V gene are SGDLS and YYNGEE. The CDR3 runs to 18 residues. V was trimmed by 5 bases and J by 1 base, leaving 24 bases between them.

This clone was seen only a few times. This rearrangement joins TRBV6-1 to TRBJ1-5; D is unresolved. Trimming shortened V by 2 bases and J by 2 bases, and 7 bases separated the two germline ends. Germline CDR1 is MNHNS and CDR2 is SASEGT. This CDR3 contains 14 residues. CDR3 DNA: TGTGCCAGCAGTGAAAGAACAGGCAATCAGCCCCAGCATTTT. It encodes CASSERTGNQPQHF.

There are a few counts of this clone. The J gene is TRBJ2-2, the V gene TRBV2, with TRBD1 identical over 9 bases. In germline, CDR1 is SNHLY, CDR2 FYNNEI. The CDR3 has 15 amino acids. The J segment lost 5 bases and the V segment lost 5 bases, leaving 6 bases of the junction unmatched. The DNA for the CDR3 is TGTGCCAGCAGTAAGGACAGGGGAATTACCGGGGAGCTGTTTTTT. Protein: CASSKDRGITGELFF.

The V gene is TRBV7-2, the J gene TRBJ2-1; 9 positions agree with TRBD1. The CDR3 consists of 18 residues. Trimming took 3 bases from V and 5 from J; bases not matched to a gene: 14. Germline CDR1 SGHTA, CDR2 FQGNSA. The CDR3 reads CASSFFGTGKLMDNEQFF. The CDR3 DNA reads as TGTGCCAGCAGCTTCTTCGGGACAGGGAAATTGATGGACAATGAGCAGTTCTTC.

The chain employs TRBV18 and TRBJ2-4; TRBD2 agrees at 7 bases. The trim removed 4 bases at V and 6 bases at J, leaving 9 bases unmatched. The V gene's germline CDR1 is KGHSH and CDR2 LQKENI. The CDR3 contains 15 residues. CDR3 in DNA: TGTGCCAGCTCACGGGAGGGCGCTGGGAGAAACATTCAGTACTTC. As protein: CASSREGAGRNIQYF. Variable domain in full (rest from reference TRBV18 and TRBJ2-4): NAGVMQNPRHLVRRRGQEARLRCSPMKGHSHVYWYRQLPEEGLKFMVYLQKENIIDESGMPKERFSAEFPKEGPSILRIQQVVRGDSAAYFCASSREGAGRNIQYFGAGTRLSVL.

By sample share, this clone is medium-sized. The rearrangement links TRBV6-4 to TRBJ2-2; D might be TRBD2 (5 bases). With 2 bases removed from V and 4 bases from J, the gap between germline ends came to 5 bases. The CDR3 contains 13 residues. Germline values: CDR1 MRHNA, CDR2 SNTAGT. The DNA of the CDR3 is TGTGCCAGCAGTGACGGGAGCACCGGGGAGCTGTTTTTT. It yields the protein CASSDGSTGELFF.